This T cell receptor (beta chain) appears in the sequencing data of a study of shared clonotypes between healthy human individuals. This table comes from immunoSEQ multiplex PCR, and its TCRdb copy is limited to in-frame clones, with some not included. Here the sample spans fewer than 600,000 clones, around 77% being singletons. The sequence was obtained from a woman aged 40 to 55 in good health. Some clones in this sample may be carry-over from other donors' samples. The sequencing sample was made of PBMCs.

The CDR3 sequence is CASTSRQKYEQYF. The CDR3 DNA reads as TGTGCCAGCACGTCTAGGCAGAAATACGAGCAGTACTTC. The genes are TRBV28 and TRBJ2-7; D gene uncertain. The CDR3 covers 13 residues. Germline CDR1 MDHEN, CDR2 SYDVKM. V lost 7 bases and J lost 4, with 14 bases in between.